The rows below give T cell receptor beta chains drawn from one sample of a study of beta chain features in type 1 diabetes. This table comes from immunoSEQ multiplex PCR, and its TCRdb copy is limited to in-frame clones, with some not included. The sample has 100,000 to 150,000 clones, around 10% seen once. The sample taken for sequencing was central memory CD4+ T cells from blood. The receptors here all came from a man aged 25 to 40 with type 1 diabetes. Both conserved end residues are part of each CDR3. A D gene is named only where the DNA matches it firmly. Not all rows give a size; the values are once, few, many and, for expanded clones, a class.

TRBV10-3	TRBD1	TRBJ2-5	NA	TGTGCCATCAGTGAGGCCACCGGGACAGGACGAACCCAGTACTTC	CAISEATGTGRTQYF
TRBV9	NA	TRBJ2-2	few	TGTGCCAGCAGCGTAGTTGTAACGGGGGGGGAGCTGTTTTTT	CASSVVVTGGELFF
TRBV18	TRBD1	TRBJ1-2	few	TGTGCCAGCTCACCTCCCGACAGGGCCTCCGGGGGCTACACCTTC	CASSPPDRASGGYTF
TRBV7-6	TRBD2	TRBJ2-5	NA	TGTGCCAGCAGCCTGAGCGGGGGGACCCTTCGGGAGACCCAGTACTTC	CASSLSGGTLRETQYF
TRBV6-1	TRBD1	TRBJ1-5	few	TGCGCTTCTAAGAGGGACAGGGGTCAGCCCCAGCATTTT	CASKRDRGQPQHF
TRBV28	NA	TRBJ2-5	NA	TGTGCCAGCAGACACGGGGGTGGAGAGACCCAGTACTTC	CASRHGGGETQYF
TRBV5-1	TRBD1	TRBJ1-2	few	TGCGCCAGCAGCGACCCAGGGGGAGTCTATGGCTACACCTTC	CASSDPGGVYGYTF
TRBV5-1	NA	TRBJ1-1	NA	TGCGCCAGCAGCCTATCAGACAGGATGAACACTGAAGCTTTCTTT	CASSLSDRMNTEAFF
TRBV19	NA	TRBJ2-2	NA	TGTGCCAGTAGAACTACAAACACCGGGGAGCTGTTTTTT	CASRTTNTGELFF
TRBV7-3	TRBD2	TRBJ2-3	NA	TGTGCCAGCAGCACCGGACTAGCGGGGGTTCGTACGCAGTATTTT	CASSTGLAGVRTQYF
TRBV4-3	NA	TRBJ2-3	NA	TGCGCCAGCAGCCAAGATTTACACCAGACGCAGTATTTT	CASSQDLHQTQYF
TRBV7-2	NA	TRBJ1-5	few	TGTGCCAGCAGCCGTACAGGTCCCACGGGCAATCAGCCCCAGCATTTT	CASSRTGPTGNQPQHF
TRBV25-1	TRBD2	TRBJ2-7	NA	TGTGCCACGGGGGGGTACTACGAGCAGTACTTC	CATGGYYEQYF
TRBV5-8	TRBD2	TRBJ2-5	NA	TGTGCCAGCAGCTCGCGGCGGGGGGGCGGACAAGAGACCCAGTACTTC	CASSSRRGGGQETQYF
TRBV9	NA	TRBJ2-1	NA	TGTGCCAGCAGCGTAGAGCAGAGGTCCTCCTACAATGAGCAGTTCTTC	CASSVEQRSSYNEQFF
TRBV7-8	TRBD2	TRBJ2-2	once	TGTGCCAGCAGCTTAAACCAGGGAGGGACCGGGGAGCTGTTTTTT	CASSLNQGGTGELFF
TRBV21-1	NA	TRBJ2-3	NA	TGTGCCAGCACCTCAACTAAGCGGGGCTGCACAGATACGCAGTATTTT	CASTSTKRGCTDTQYF
TRBV4-1	TRBD1	TRBJ2-3	NA	TGCGCCAGCAGCCAAGGATGGACAGGGGGCGGAGGAGCAACAGATACGCAGTATTTT	CASSQGWTGGGGATDTQYF
TRBV4-2	NA	TRBJ2-5	NA	TGTGCCAGCAGCCAAGATCGTTCGGCGGGACAAGAGACCCAGTACTTC	CASSQDRSAGQETQYF
TRBV7-3	TRBD2	TRBJ2-5	NA	TGTGCCAGCAGCCCCGGGCTAGCGGGGGGGCCGGAGACCCAGTACTTC	CASSPGLAGGPETQYF
TRBV19	NA	TRBJ2-3	NA	TGTGCCAGTAGTATACAGGACAGCCCTAGCACAGATACGCAGTATTTT	CASSIQDSPSTDTQYF
TRBV28	TRBD2	TRBJ2-1	many	TGTGCCAGCAGTAGCCTGGGGGGGTTGTCTTTCAATGAGCAGTTCTTC	CASSSLGGLSFNEQFF
TRBV4-3	NA	TRBJ2-5	NA	TGCGCCAGCAGCCAAGATCTGCAGGGTGTATCGGAGACCCAGTACTTC	CASSQDLQGVSETQYF
TRBV29-1	NA	TRBJ1-2	few	TGCAGCGTTGAACGTCGAGGCGGTCCCTCTTTTAGCTATGGCTACACCTTC	CSVERRGGPSFSYGYTF
TRBV7-9	TRBD2	TRBJ2-1	NA	TGTGCCAGCAGCCTACCGGCGGTAGCGGGGGGTGATGAGCAGTTCTTC	CASSLPAVAGGDEQFF
TRBV7-2	NA	TRBJ2-3	few	TGTGCCAGCAGCCCCATAGAAGATCTCAGGCAGAATACGCAGTATTTT	CASSPIEDLRQNTQYF
TRBV2	NA	TRBJ2-1	NA	TGTGCCACCGCGGGGGCCTCTAGTCCAGATGAGCAGTTCTTC	CATAGASSPDEQFF
TRBV19	NA	TRBJ1-2	few	TGTGCCAGTACCTTACAGCACCTCGAATCGCCTGGCTACACCTTC	CASTLQHLESPGYTF
TRBV6-1	NA	TRBJ1-5	few	TGTGCCAGCAGCCGAAGGATGGGGCACCAGCATTTT	CASSRRMGHQHF
TRBV18	NA	TRBJ1-5	NA	TGTGCCAGCTCACCAATGGAGTCACCCCTCCGTAGCAATCAGCCCCAGCATTTT	CASSPMESPLRSNQPQHF
TRBV2	NA	TRBJ1-2	NA	TGTGCCAGCAGTGCCTCTTATGGCTACACCTTC	CASSASYGYTF